These 5 T cell receptor beta chains were all obtained from the same sample, sequenced in a study of brain T cells in children with intractable seizures. Profiling relied on immunoSEQ multiplex PCR, and the TCRdb table lists in-frame clones only, not all of them. The table records tens of thousands of clones, roughly 91% of them present only once. The sample consisted of peripheral blood, taken at surgery. These receptors were obtained from a boy younger than two with tuberous sclerosis and intractable seizures.

This sequence joins TRBV3-1 (or the pseudogene TRBV3-2) and TRBJ2-1, with 8 bases lining up with TRBD1. The CDR3 has 16 residues. V was clipped by 0 bases and J by 5 bases; unmatched bases: 6. Germline CDR1 LGHDT, CDR2 YNNKEL (reference sequence). For the CDR3, the DNA is TGTGCCAGCAGCCAAGAATATGGGACAGGTAACAATGAGCAGTTCTTC. Translated: CASSQEYGTGNNEQFF.

The J gene is TRBJ1-5, the V gene TRBV18; D uncertain. Germline V lookup: CDR1 KGHSH, CDR2 LQKENI. Between the trimmed V and J ends, which lost 3 bases and 5 bases, there was a span of 8 bases. The CDR3 is made up of 13 amino acids. In DNA, the CDR3 is TGTGCCAGCTCACCTATAGAGGATCAGCCCCAGCATTTT. It translates to CASSPIEDQPQHF.

The rearrangement joins TRBV4-1 to TRBJ2-1; D is uncertain. Per the germline V gene, CDR1 is MGHRA and CDR2 is YSYEKL. The CDR3 sequence is 15 residues long. Trimming pared 4 bases from V and 0 bases from J, leaving 10 bases between. CDR3 sequence (DNA): TGCGCCAGCAGCCGGACCGTGGGCTCCTACAATGAGCAGTTCTTC. This gives the protein CASSRTVGSYNEQFF.

The V gene is TRBV2, the J gene TRBJ1-5, with D possibly being TRBD1 (5 bases). The CDR3 has 13 residues. Trimming took 7 bases from V and 3 from J, leaving 10 bases between them. CDR1 and CDR2 (germline): SNHLY, FYNNEI. The CDR3 coding sequence is TGTGCCAGCACGAAGGACAACAATCAGCCCCAGCATTTT. Encoded protein: CASTKDNNQPQHF. Looking up the rest from reference TRBV2 and TRBJ1-5 gives the full variable domain: EPEVTQTPSHQVTQMGQEVILRCVPISNHLYFYWYRQILGQKVEFLVSFYNNEISEKSEIFDDQFSVERPDGSNFTLKIRSTKLEDSAMYFCASTKDNNQPQHFGDGTRLSIL.

The V and J genes are TRBV27 and TRBJ2-2; tentatively, D is TRBD2 (7 bases). The germline V gene encodes CDR1 MNHEY and CDR2 SMNVEV (reference sequence). Trimming removed 8 bases at V and 7 bases at J, with 20 bases between. CDR3 length: 15 amino acids. The CDR3 sequence: CASSYNGGPGGELFF. In nucleotides, the CDR3 is TGTGCCAGCTCGTATAACGGGGGGCCGGGCGGGGAGCTGTTTTTT.